The entry that follows covers one T cell receptor (beta chain) sequence. Its specificity is not known. This specimen comes from a study of CD8+CD57+ T cells in acquired aplastic anemia. Study information: Each DNA sample taken from sorted CD4+ and CD8+ cells came to about 3.2 ug on average.

J gave up 6 bases and V 5 bases, and 4 bases lay outside the gene matches. The germline CDR1 and CDR2 sequences are SGHTA and FQGNSA. The CDR3 runs to 13 residues. Profiling that covered TCR beta VDJ and CDR3 relied on genomic DNA as its template. TCRdb reanalysed the reads using MiXCR and keeps one entry per CDR3 protein. The sample gives approximately 170,000 distinct CDR3 sequences, approximately 51% of which show up once; 3.2% is in the top ten. Study findings and constraints: Patients and healthy controls showed no significant CD8+ Simpson's diversity difference.

All patients picked for sequencing had shown, by flow cytometry, an expansion of CD8+CD57+ cells. Patients were treatment-naive when blood was sampled. This TCR was sampled from a human donor with aplastic anemia. V usage is TRBV7-2 and J usage is TRBJ2-3, with 8 bases identical to TRBD2. Sample: sorted CD4+, CD8+, or CD8+CD57+ T cells (not recorded which) from PBMCs. The CDR3 loop reads CASSNGGADTQYF. The CDR3 nucleotides read TGTGCCAGCAGCAACGGGGGGGCCGATACGCAGTATTTT.